The clone carrying this TCR beta chain was counted only a few times. This entry comes from a study of beta chain features in type 1 diabetes. Overall study context: Patient and healthy donor groups were alike in age, gender and cell yields.

Sequencing targeted expressed TCRB transcripts, as all isolated RNA had been reverse transcribed. The data were produced by immunoSEQ multiplex PCR, yet TCRdb's version contains in-frame clones alone and is incomplete. The top ten clones hold 2.2% of a sample with more than 60,000 clones, roughly 60% of them seen once. V lost 5 bases, J lost 0 bases, and 5 bases stayed unmatched. Germline lookup yields CDR1 SGHAT and CDR2 FQNNGV. This CDR3 contains 15 residues. The sequence derives from a woman younger than 35 in good health. Sequenced material: Tregs from blood. The rearrangement uses TRBV11-2 and TRBJ2-7; TRBD1 aligns across 9 bases. This CDR3 is CASSLRTGVSYEQYF. The DNA for the CDR3 is TGTGCCAGCAGCCTACGGACAGGGGTCTCCTACGAGCAGTACTTC.